Detailed here is one TCR beta chain. Its antigen is as yet unknown. Between the trimmed V and J ends, which lost 6 bases and 4 bases, there was a span of 6 bases. The CDR3 loop spans 12 amino acids. Germline CDR1 and CDR2: SEHNR and FQNEAQ (reference sequence). The data originate from a study of T cell responses to AZD1222 COVID-19 vaccine. Study details: Pooling of second doses given at about 4 or about 12 weeks was done.

Profiling relied on immunoSEQ multiplex PCR, and the TCRdb table lists in-frame clones only, not all of them. The data contain 150,000 or so clones, 92% of them singletons. Findings and limits, study-wide: It should be noted that donors were predominantly white British and more often female, and clonal diversity was possibly underestimated.

The receptor was derived from an adult in good health. This chain connects TRBV7-9 to TRBJ2-2; the D gene could be TRBD1 or TRBD2 (5 bases each). Sequenced material: peripheral blood, taken on day 0 of AZD1222 vaccination. The CDR3 is CASRGTTGELFF. The CDR3 DNA follows: TGTGCCAGCAGAGGGACCACCGGGGAGCTGTTTTTT.